These T cell receptor beta chains were read from a single sample in a study of early T cells in non-severe SARS-CoV-2 infection. TCRdb processed the 5' RACE reads anew with MiXCR; each CDR3 protein has one entry. The sample carries tens of thousands of distinct CDR3 sequences, 10% recorded once. The sequencing sample was made of whole blood. These receptor sequences come from an adult who was a healthcare worker with PCR-confirmed SARS-CoV-2 infection or an uninfected control (not recorded which). Both conserved end residues are part of each CDR3. A D gene is named only where the DNA matches it firmly. Some rows have no size entry. The others give once, few or many, or a class for an expanded clone.

abundance: many
j_gene: TRBJ2-3
v_gene: TRBV12-3/TRBV12-4
d_gene: NA
CDR3aa: CASSSDYSSTDTQYF
CDR3nt: TGTGCCAGCAGTTCGGACTATTCTAGCACAGATACGCAGTATTTT

abundance: many
j_gene: TRBJ1-1
v_gene: TRBV7-2
d_gene: TRBD1
CDR3aa: CASSLAGTANTEAFF
CDR3nt: TGTGCCAGCAGCCTGGCCGGGACAGCGAACACTGAAGCTTTCTTT

abundance: many
j_gene: TRBJ2-1
v_gene: TRBV20-1
d_gene: TRBD2
CDR3aa: CSAPPATSGSIRSYNEQFF
CDR3nt: TGCAGTGCTCCCCCGGCGACTAGCGGGAGCATCCGCTCCTACAATGAGCAGTTCTTC

abundance: many
j_gene: TRBJ2-3
v_gene: TRBV5-6
d_gene: TRBD2
CDR3aa: CASSLWGTRPSTDTQYF
CDR3nt: TGTGCCAGCAGCTTGTGGGGGACTAGACCTAGCACAGATACGCAGTATTTT

abundance: few
j_gene: TRBJ2-1
v_gene: TRBV7-3
d_gene: NA
CDR3aa: CASSPWGESSYNEQFF
CDR3nt: TGTGCCAGCAGCCCTTGGGGGGAAAGCTCCTACAATGAGCAGTTCTTC

abundance: many
j_gene: TRBJ2-1
v_gene: TRBV29-1
d_gene: TRBD2
CDR3aa: CSVERLAGGNYEQFF
CDR3nt: TGCAGCGTTGAAAGACTAGCGGGAGGAAATTATGAGCAGTTCTTC

abundance: NA
j_gene: TRBJ2-5
v_gene: TRBV5-1
d_gene: NA
CDR3aa: CASSPGASAGETQYF
CDR3nt: TGCGCCAGCAGCCCTGGGGCGTCCGCGGGGGAGACCCAGTACTTC

abundance: NA
j_gene: TRBJ1-1
v_gene: TRBV3-1
d_gene: NA
CDR3aa: CASSPGGLGTEAFF
CDR3nt: TGTGCCAGCAGCCCGGGGGGCCTTGGCACTGAAGCTTTCTTT

abundance: NA
j_gene: TRBJ2-5
v_gene: TRBV21-1
d_gene: NA
CDR3aa: CASQQGLGQTQYF
CDR3nt: TGTGCCAGCCAACAGGGGCTTGGGCAGACCCAGTACTTC

abundance: many
j_gene: TRBJ2-7
v_gene: TRBV12-3/TRBV12-4
d_gene: TRBD1
CDR3aa: CASSPRDRLREQYF
CDR3nt: TGTGCCAGCAGTCCCAGGGACAGGCTGAGGGAGCAGTACTTC

abundance: many
j_gene: TRBJ2-3
v_gene: TRBV6-1
d_gene: TRBD2
CDR3aa: CASGTGTMVADTQYF
CDR3nt: TGTGCCAGCGGCACCGGGACTATGGTCGCAGATACGCAGTATTTT

abundance: many
j_gene: TRBJ2-5
v_gene: TRBV5-4
d_gene: TRBD2
CDR3aa: CASSLVGEGETQYF
CDR3nt: TGTGCCAGCAGCTTGGTGGGGGAGGGAGAGACCCAGTACTTC

abundance: many
j_gene: TRBJ2-5
v_gene: TRBV7-8
d_gene: TRBD1
CDR3aa: CASSDYRGQETQYF
CDR3nt: TGTGCCAGCAGCGATTACAGGGGGCAAGAGACCCAGTACTTC

abundance: few
j_gene: TRBJ2-2
v_gene: TRBV7-2
d_gene: NA
CDR3aa: CASSLEWTILGELFF
CDR3nt: TGTGCCAGCAGCTTAGAGTGGACTATCCTCGGGGAGCTGTTTTTT

abundance: NA
j_gene: TRBJ2-1
v_gene: TRBV6-2/TRBV6-3
d_gene: NA
CDR3aa: CAAVRGPYNEQFF
CDR3nt: TGTGCCGCGGTGAGAGGCCCCTACAATGAGCAGTTCTTC

abundance: many
j_gene: TRBJ1-2
v_gene: TRBV7-2
d_gene: NA
CDR3aa: CASSSHQGGYGYTF
CDR3nt: TGTGCCAGCAGCTCGCACCAGGGTGGCTATGGCTACACCTTC

abundance: few
j_gene: TRBJ2-5
v_gene: TRBV29-1
d_gene: TRBD1
CDR3aa: CSADGQDQETQYF
CDR3nt: TGCAGCGCCGATGGACAGGACCAAGAGACCCAGTACTTC

abundance: NA
j_gene: TRBJ2-2
v_gene: TRBV30
d_gene: NA
CDR3aa: CAWNHRPNTGELFF
CDR3nt: TGTGCCTGGAATCACAGGCCGAACACCGGGGAGCTGTTTTTT

abundance: many
j_gene: TRBJ1-5
v_gene: TRBV12-3/TRBV12-4
d_gene: NA
CDR3aa: CASSSHGGLSQPQHF
CDR3nt: TGTGCCAGCAGTTCCCACGGGGGGCTTAGTCAGCCCCAGCATTTT

abundance: many
j_gene: TRBJ2-2
v_gene: TRBV12-3/TRBV12-4
d_gene: NA
CDR3aa: CASRVGQTNTGELFF
CDR3nt: TGTGCCAGCAGGGTCGGACAGACGAACACCGGGGAGCTGTTTTTT

abundance: many
j_gene: TRBJ2-1
v_gene: TRBV30
d_gene: NA
CDR3aa: CATIRESTYNEQFF
CDR3nt: TGTGCCACAATTCGGGAGAGCACCTACAATGAGCAGTTCTTC

abundance: many
j_gene: TRBJ1-5
v_gene: TRBV30
d_gene: TRBD1
CDR3aa: CAWSRTGQGQPQHF
CDR3nt: TGTGCCTGGAGTAGGACAGGCCAGGGACAGCCCCAGCATTTT

abundance: many
j_gene: TRBJ1-5
v_gene: TRBV7-6
d_gene: NA
CDR3aa: CASARGGPRNQPQHF
CDR3nt: TGTGCCAGCGCCCGGGGGGGCCCCCGGAATCAGCCCCAGCATTTT

abundance: once
j_gene: TRBJ2-7
v_gene: TRBV3-1
d_gene: NA
CDR3aa: CASSHKGNFYEQYF
CDR3nt: TGTGCCAGCAGCCACAAGGGGAATTTCTACGAGCAGTACTTC

abundance: NA
j_gene: TRBJ1-5
v_gene: TRBV7-3
d_gene: NA
CDR3aa: CASSLGENQPQHF
CDR3nt: TGTGCCAGCAGCTTGGGGGAGAATCAGCCCCAGCATTTT

abundance: NA
j_gene: TRBJ2-7
v_gene: TRBV4-3
d_gene: NA
CDR3aa: CASSLPREAYEQYF
CDR3nt: TGCGCCAGCAGTCTGCCACGAGAGGCCTACGAGCAGTACTTC

abundance: many
j_gene: TRBJ2-4
v_gene: TRBV10-3
d_gene: TRBD2
CDR3aa: CAITPGLETNIQYF
CDR3nt: TGTGCCATTACCCCGGGACTAGAGACGAACATTCAGTACTTC

abundance: few
j_gene: TRBJ1-2
v_gene: TRBV6-5
d_gene: NA
CDR3aa: CASNRGQTGPDGYTF
CDR3nt: TGTGCCAGCAATCGGGGACAAACAGGGCCCGATGGCTACACCTTC

abundance: few
j_gene: TRBJ2-5
v_gene: TRBV4-3
d_gene: NA
CDR3aa: CASSQGTQETQYF
CDR3nt: TGCGCCAGCAGCCAAGGGACCCAAGAGACCCAGTACTTC

abundance: few
j_gene: TRBJ1-2
v_gene: TRBV5-5
d_gene: TRBD1
CDR3aa: CASSVSGTAHGYTF
CDR3nt: TGTGCCAGCAGCGTTAGCGGGACAGCACATGGCTACACCTTC

abundance: few
j_gene: TRBJ2-5
v_gene: TRBV7-9
d_gene: NA
CDR3aa: CASSLGARPPYQETQYF
CDR3nt: TGTGCCAGCAGCTTAGGGGCGAGGCCCCCGTACCAAGAGACCCAGTACTTC

abundance: NA
j_gene: TRBJ2-7
v_gene: TRBV20-1
d_gene: TRBD2
CDR3aa: CSARDPFGGRGSGEQYF
CDR3nt: TGCAGTGCTAGAGACCCGTTTGGCGGGAGGGGTTCCGGCGAGCAGTACTTC

abundance: medium-sized
j_gene: TRBJ2-5
v_gene: TRBV29-1
d_gene: TRBD2
CDR3aa: CSSLGASGQETQYF
CDR3nt: TGCAGCTCCCTCGGTGCTAGCGGGCAAGAGACCCAGTACTTC

abundance: many
j_gene: TRBJ2-7
v_gene: TRBV7-9
d_gene: TRBD2
CDR3aa: CASSLTSGSTYEQYF
CDR3nt: TGTGCCAGCAGTCTTACTAGCGGATCAACCTACGAGCAGTACTTC

abundance: few
j_gene: TRBJ1-1
v_gene: TRBV20-1
d_gene: NA
CDR3aa: CSARTANTEAFF
CDR3nt: TGCAGTGCTAGGACAGCCAACACTGAAGCTTTCTTT

abundance: NA
j_gene: TRBJ2-2
v_gene: TRBV7-2
d_gene: NA
CDR3aa: CASSLQTVTGELFF
CDR3nt: TGTGCCAGCAGCTTACAGACAGTCACCGGGGAGCTGTTTTTT

abundance: NA
j_gene: TRBJ2-1
v_gene: TRBV20-1
d_gene: TRBD2
CDR3aa: CSAGLAGGSSYNEQFF
CDR3nt: TGCAGTGCTGGACTAGCGGGAGGGAGCTCCTACAATGAGCAGTTCTTC

abundance: many
j_gene: TRBJ2-1
v_gene: TRBV19
d_gene: NA
CDR3aa: CASSFGQGGGLEQFF
CDR3nt: TGTGCCAGTAGTTTCGGACAGGGCGGGGGACTCGAGCAGTTCTTC

abundance: many
j_gene: TRBJ2-5
v_gene: TRBV5-1
d_gene: NA
CDR3aa: CASTTTLGGQETQYF
CDR3nt: TGCGCCAGCACCACGACCCTTGGAGGCCAAGAGACCCAGTACTTC

abundance: few
j_gene: TRBJ1-1
v_gene: TRBV11-2
d_gene: TRBD1
CDR3aa: CASSQFGQGANTEAFF
CDR3nt: TGTGCCAGCAGCCAGTTCGGACAGGGGGCAAACACTGAAGCTTTCTTT

abundance: many
j_gene: TRBJ2-2
v_gene: TRBV29-1
d_gene: NA
CDR3aa: CSVDTGKNTGELFF
CDR3nt: TGCAGCGTTGATACAGGGAAGAACACCGGGGAGCTGTTTTTT

abundance: few
j_gene: TRBJ2-1
v_gene: TRBV29-1
d_gene: TRBD2
CDR3aa: CSVGGRARNEQFF
CDR3nt: TGCAGCGTTGGCGGGAGGGCCAGAAATGAGCAGTTCTTC

abundance: many
j_gene: TRBJ2-5
v_gene: TRBV24-1
d_gene: TRBD1
CDR3aa: CATSGRQGTAQYF
CDR3nt: TGTGCCACCAGTGGAAGACAGGGAACGGCCCAGTACTTC

abundance: many
j_gene: TRBJ2-3
v_gene: TRBV27
d_gene: TRBD2
CDR3aa: CASTLSGGPGTQYF
CDR3nt: TGTGCCAGCACCCTTTCGGGGGGGCCGGGTACGCAGTATTTT

abundance: few
j_gene: TRBJ2-7
v_gene: TRBV18
d_gene: NA
CDR3aa: CASSPPSTYEQYF
CDR3nt: TGTGCCAGCTCACCACCTTCGACGTACGAGCAGTACTTC

abundance: NA
j_gene: TRBJ2-2
v_gene: TRBV19
d_gene: NA
CDR3aa: CASSIERLRNTGELFF
CDR3nt: TGTGCCAGTAGTATAGAGAGGCTCAGGAACACCGGGGAGCTGTTTTTT

abundance: many
j_gene: TRBJ2-3
v_gene: TRBV7-7
d_gene: NA
CDR3aa: CASSLGGSVSDTQYF
CDR3nt: TGTGCTAGCAGCTTAGGAGGAAGCGTCTCAGATACGCAGTATTTT

abundance: many
j_gene: TRBJ2-1
v_gene: TRBV5-6
d_gene: NA
CDR3aa: CASTSRSGTSLFLSSYNEQFF
CDR3nt: TGTGCCAGCACCTCCAGATCTGGAACTAGCCTCTTTTTGAGCTCCTACAATGAGCAGTTCTTC

abundance: many
j_gene: TRBJ1-2
v_gene: TRBV6-6
d_gene: TRBD1
CDR3aa: CASRRQGPFSLYGYTF
CDR3nt: TGTGCCAGCAGGCGACAGGGACCCTTCTCCTTATATGGCTACACCTTC

abundance: few
j_gene: TRBJ2-1
v_gene: TRBV20-1
d_gene: TRBD2
CDR3aa: CSARAVAGGNEQFF
CDR3nt: TGCAGTGCTAGAGCTGTAGCGGGGGGGAATGAGCAGTTCTTC

abundance: many
j_gene: TRBJ2-5
v_gene: TRBV7-2
d_gene: NA
CDR3aa: CASSLVGQGIGSGGPRETQYF
CDR3nt: TGTGCCAGCAGCTTAGTTGGACAGGGGATTGGTAGCGGGGGCCCTCGAGAGACCCAGTACTTC

abundance: many
j_gene: TRBJ2-3
v_gene: TRBV15
d_gene: TRBD2
CDR3aa: CATSGGSGKDTQYF
CDR3nt: TGTGCCACGTCGGGCGGGAGCGGTAAAGATACGCAGTATTTT

abundance: many
j_gene: TRBJ1-4
v_gene: TRBV5-5
d_gene: NA
CDR3aa: CASTIPGTSNEKLFF
CDR3nt: TGTGCCAGCACCATCCCCGGGACGAGTAATGAAAAACTGTTTTTT

abundance: few
j_gene: TRBJ1-3
v_gene: TRBV4-3
d_gene: NA
CDR3aa: CASSQDYGFGNTIYF
CDR3nt: TGCGCCAGCAGCCAAGATTACGGTTTTGGAAACACCATATATTTT

abundance: many
j_gene: TRBJ2-7
v_gene: TRBV19
d_gene: TRBD1
CDR3aa: CASSIEGQTSTYEQYF
CDR3nt: TGTGCCAGTAGTATAGAGGGACAGACTTCGACCTACGAGCAGTACTTC

abundance: many
j_gene: TRBJ2-5
v_gene: TRBV3-1
d_gene: TRBD1
CDR3aa: CASEADRGAETQYF
CDR3nt: TGTGCCAGCGAAGCGGACAGGGGAGCGGAGACCCAGTACTTC

abundance: few
j_gene: TRBJ1-4
v_gene: TRBV20-1
d_gene: NA
CDR3aa: CSATGLGNEKLFF
CDR3nt: TGCAGTGCCACAGGGTTGGGGAATGAAAAACTGTTTTTT

abundance: few
j_gene: TRBJ1-1
v_gene: TRBV20-1
d_gene: NA
CDR3aa: CSAPIHTEAFF
CDR3nt: TGCAGTGCGCCGATACACACTGAAGCTTTCTTT

abundance: few
j_gene: TRBJ1-5
v_gene: TRBV10-3
d_gene: TRBD1
CDR3aa: CAIRGTGDSNQPQHF
CDR3nt: TGTGCCATCAGGGGGACAGGGGACAGCAATCAGCCCCAGCATTTT

abundance: many
j_gene: TRBJ2-1
v_gene: TRBV18
d_gene: TRBD2
CDR3aa: CASSPGLAGVAEQFF
CDR3nt: TGTGCCAGCTCACCAGGACTAGCGGGGGTGGCTGAGCAGTTCTTC